The 16 T cell receptor beta chains below all came from one sample that was sequenced in a study of cytomegalovirus exposure and HLA in healthy donors. Clones were read by immunoSEQ multiplex PCR, and TCRdb kept only the in-frame ones, dropping some. The table lists roughly 56,000 clones, over 85% of them singletons. Sequenced input: PBMCs. All receptors come from a man between 18 and 35 years old in good health and CMV-seronegative.

CDR3 sequence (DNA): TGTGCCGCCCGGAGAAACATGAACACTGAAGCTTTCTTT. Protein product: CAARRNMNTEAFF. The chain employs TRBV18 and TRBJ1-1; D remains ambiguous. V lost 11 bases and J lost 0, with 13 bases in between. Looked up from germline, CDR1 is KGHSH and CDR2 is LQKENI. The CDR3 has 13 residues.

The V gene is TRBV11-2, the J gene TRBJ1-4; TRBD1 aligns across 7 bases. The CDR3 is 11 residues long. The germline CDR1 and CDR2 sequences are SGHAT and FQNNGV. With 5 bases clipped from V and 12 bases from J, the junction kept 3 bases outside the gene matches. The CDR3 bases are TGTGCCAGCAGCCCGGGGACAGAACTGTTTTTT. Residues: CASSPGTELFF.

This sequence joins TRBV4-1 and TRBJ2-7; D unclear. Germline CDR1 reads MGHRA; CDR2 reads YSYEKL. The ends were cut back, 0 bases at V and 0 bases at J, with 18 bases in the middle. The length of the CDR3 is 18 residues. The chain's CDR3 is CASSQDAARSESSYEQYF. CDR3 sequence (DNA): TGCGCCAGCAGCCAAGACGCGGCTAGGTCTGAGAGCTCCTACGAGCAGTACTTC.

This clone was counted a single time. The chain links TRBV4-1 to TRBJ1-5; 11 bases are a match to TRBD1. Germline V CDR1 and CDR2: MGHRA, YSYEKL. The V segment lost 1 base and the J segment 1 base; nucleotides outside the gene matches: 0. The CDR3 extends over 16 amino acids. CDR3 region: CASSQGTGGSNQPQHF. For the CDR3, the DNA is TGCGCCAGCAGCCAAGGGACAGGGGGCAGCAATCAGCCCCAGCATTTT.

The rearrangement uses TRBV18 and TRBJ1-5, with D uncertain. The CDR3 spans 14 residues. V lost 3 bases and J 7 bases, leaving 13 bases between the germline ends. CDR1 and CDR2 from the germline V gene are KGHSH and LQKENI. CDR3 nucleotide sequence: TGTGCCAGCTCACCCCCTACGCCGGGGCAGCCCCAGCATTTT. This codes for CASSPPTPGQPQHF.

V is TRBV6-6 and J is TRBJ2-3; a possible D gene is TRBD1 (5 bases). V was pared by 4 bases and J by 9 bases, with 11 bases between. The CDR3 runs to 12 residues. CDR1 is MNHNY, CDR2 SVGAGI, per germline (reference sequence). This chain's CDR3 is CASSLDTHTQYF. DNA of the CDR3: TGTGCCAGCAGTTTGGACACCCACACGCAGTATTTT.

V gene TRBV6-1 combines with J gene TRBJ2-7, with TRBD2 matching 12 bases. V lost 7 bases, J lost 5 bases, and 6 bases stayed unmatched. From germline, CDR1 is MNHNS and CDR2 SASEGT. The CDR3 runs 14 residues. Here the CDR3 reads CASTRLAGVNEQYF. The DNA of the CDR3 is TGTGCCAGCACCAGACTAGCGGGGGTAAACGAGCAGTACTTC.

This clone was seen a single time. The CDR3 sequence is CASRGNYEQYF. In DNA form, the CDR3 reads TGTGCCAGCAGGGGCAACTACGAGCAGTACTTC. The genes are TRBV6-5 and TRBJ2-7, with D unresolved. V shed 6 bases and J shed 3 bases, with 6 bases lying between them. Looked up from germline, CDR1 is MNHEY and CDR2 is SVGAGI. The CDR3 contains 11 residues.

This clone appeared once. The chain's CDR3 is CASSGLGLAGGTTDTQYF. As DNA, the CDR3 is TGTGCCAGCAGCGGCCTGGGACTAGCGGGAGGGACCACAGATACGCAGTATTTT. The J gene is TRBJ2-3, the V gene TRBV5-6, with 16 nucleotides matching TRBD2. Unmatched junction bases numbered 7, after V lost 4 bases and J lost 2 bases. The CDR3 length is 18 residues. Germline CDR1 SGHDT, CDR2 YYEEEE.

The rearrangement links TRBV7-2 to TRBJ2-3; 11 nucleotides align to TRBD2. V dropped 0 bases and J dropped 0; count of bases not matched to a gene: 11. Germline values: CDR1 SGHTA, CDR2 FQGNSA. CDR3 length equals 20 residues. The CDR3 is CASSLASGIAGGTSTDTQYF. The CDR3 nucleotides are TGTGCCAGCAGCTTAGCGTCTGGGATAGCGGGAGGGACTAGCACAGATACGCAGTATTTT.

The chain joins TRBV5-5 to TRBJ2-3, with TRBD2 matching over 9 bases. V dropped 4 bases and J dropped 2; count of bases not matched to a gene: 5. Germline assignment: CDR1 SGHKS and CDR2 YYEKEE (reference sequence). This CDR3 spans 15 amino acids. CDR3 loop: CASSGLAGNTDTQYF. DNA of the CDR3: TGTGCCAGCAGCGGCCTAGCGGGGAACACAGATACGCAGTATTTT.

The genes are TRBV19 and TRBJ2-5; D possibly corresponds to TRBD2 (6 bases). The CDR3 runs to 15 residues. Trimming pared 7 bases from V and 5 bases from J, leaving 20 bases between. From germline, CDR1 is LNHDA and CDR2 SQIVND (reference sequence). The chain's CDR3 is CASTPGTSRGETQYF. The CDR3 DNA is TGTGCCAGTACCCCTGGGACTTCCAGAGGTGAGACCCAGTACTTC.

The genes are TRBV7-9 and TRBJ2-7; D call uncertain. Germline-derived CDR1 and CDR2 are SEHNR and FQNEAQ (reference sequence). Deletions cut 0 bases from V and 2 bases from J, with 11 bases between. This CDR3 region has 15 residues. As DNA, the CDR3 is TGTGCCAGCAGCTTAGCTTCTAAGTCTGCCTACGAGCAGTACTTC. This codes for CASSLASKSAYEQYF.

The V gene is TRBV6-6, the J gene TRBJ2-7; the D gene is possibly TRBD1 (5 bases). The V gene lost 4 bases and the J gene lost 0 bases, with 16 bases spanning the gap. CDR1 MNHNY and CDR2 SVGAGI come from the germline V gene (reference sequence). The length of the CDR3 is 16 residues. The CDR3 sequence: CASSSPPRQNSYEQYF. The CDR3 DNA is TGTGCCAGCAGTTCCCCCCCACGACAGAACTCCTACGAGCAGTACTTC.

V is TRBV6-1 and J is TRBJ2-5, with D perhaps TRBD2 (5 bases). The V end lost 5 bases, the J end lost 5 bases, and 12 bases lay between the germline ends. The CDR3 has 13 amino acids. From germline, CDR1 is MNHNS and CDR2 SASEGT. CDR3 residues: CASSTGVWETQYF. CDR3 coding DNA: TGTGCCAGCAGTACCGGGGTCTGGGAGACCCAGTACTTC.

The V gene is TRBV20-1, the J gene TRBJ2-7; D ambiguous. The CDR3 sequence is 11 residues long. V was trimmed by 3 bases and J by 3 bases, leaving 6 bases between them. Germline V gene lookup returns CDR1 DFQATT and CDR2 SNEGSKA (reference sequence). In nucleotides, the CDR3 is TGCAGTGCTAGTCCCCTCTACGAGCAGTACTTC. It yields the protein CSASPLYEQYF.